A selection of T cell receptor beta chains follows, all from one sample in a study of T cell responses to AZD1222 COVID-19 vaccine. TCRdb's table, derived via immunoSEQ multiplex PCR, lists solely in-frame clones and lacks some. The table has 120,000 or so clones, about nine tenths seen once. The sample consisted of peripheral blood, taken on day 0 of AZD1222 vaccination. These receptors originate from an adult in good health. Both conserved end residues are part of each CDR3. The order of the fields is J gene, clone size, D gene, V gene, CDR3 DNA, CDR3 protein. D genes are given only for firm matches. Where a row states a size, it is once, few, many or the class of an expanded clone; other rows omit it.

TRBJ1-1 | . | TRBD1 | TRBV29-1 | TGCAGCGTGACCCTCGGACAGGGGGCTGGAGCTTTCTTT | CSVTLGQGAGAFF
TRBJ2-3 | . | . | TRBV13 | TGTGCCAGCAGCCCCCGTAGGTCCATTGTGGATACGCAGTATTTT | CASSPRRSIVDTQYF
TRBJ1-1 | . | . | TRBV19 | TGTGCCAGTAGTATAGCAACAACGGGTAGGACTGAAGCTTTCTTT | CASSIATTGRTEAFF
TRBJ1-5 | . | . | TRBV9 | TGTGCCAGCAGCTCCGGCTGGGGGGATAGCAATCAGCCCCAGCATTTT | CASSSGWGDSNQPQHF
TRBJ2-7 | once | . | TRBV19 | TGTGCCAGTAGGGGGACAGGCGGGAGGGAGCAGTACTTC | CASRGTGGREQYF
TRBJ1-5 | . | . | TRBV19 | TGTGCCAGTAGTATAGGTTGGTCAGGGGCCCCAGGGCAGCCCCAGCATTTT | CASSIGWSGAPGQPQHF
TRBJ1-1 | . | . | TRBV19 | TGTGCCAGTAGTAGAACAGGATCAAGACCTGAAGCTTTCTTT | CASSRTGSRPEAFF
TRBJ2-2 | . | . | TRBV5-1 | TGCGCCAGCAGCTATCCGGGGGCGACCCGGCTGAACACCGGGGAGCTGTTTTTT | CASSYPGATRLNTGELFF
TRBJ1-2 | . | . | TRBV5-1 | TGCGCCAGCAGCCCTCGGGGGGCACGAGATGGCTACACCTTC | CASSPRGARDGYTF
TRBJ1-1 | . | TRBD1 | TRBV3-1/TRBV3-2 | TGTGCCAGCAGCAATGGACAGGGGGGCACTGAAGCTTTCTTT | CASSNGQGGTEAFF
TRBJ1-2 | . | TRBD1 | TRBV9 | TGTGCCAGCAGCGTCGGACAGGGGGCCCTCTATGGCTACACCTTC | CASSVGQGALYGYTF
TRBJ2-7 | . | . | TRBV14 | TGTGCCAGCAGCCCAAGGGGGGCCTCCTACGAGCAGTACTTC | CASSPRGASYEQYF
TRBJ1-2 | . | TRBD1 | TRBV29-1 | TGCAGCCCTCGGGACAGGGCCTTTTGTGGCTACACCTTC | CSPRDRAFCGYTF
TRBJ2-6 | . | . | TRBV5-5 | TGTGCCAGCAGCTTAGCAGACTCTGGGGCCAACGTCCTGACTTTC | CASSLADSGANVLTF
TRBJ1-5 | . | . | TRBV2 | TGTGCCAGCAGTCATAGAAATCCCACGGAGCCCCAGCATTTT | CASSHRNPTEPQHF
TRBJ2-1 | . | . | TRBV4-1 | TGCGCCAGCAGCCACGGACTCCTTATGCCGTTCTTC | CASSHGLLMPFF
TRBJ2-3 | . | . | TRBV5-1 | TGCGCCAGTCGCCCCCAAACCTCCACAGATACGCAGTATTTT | CASRPQTSTDTQYF
TRBJ1-3 | . | . | TRBV11-3 | TGTGCCAGCAGCTTAGTTGTCGGTGCGAGCTCTGGAAACACCATATATTTT | CASSLVVGASSGNTIYF
TRBJ2-7 | . | . | TRBV5-1 | TGCGCCAGCAGCCCTTCTAGGTGGGGGTTTTCCTACGAGCAGTACTTC | CASSPSRWGFSYEQYF
TRBJ2-3 | . | . | TRBV9 | TGTGCCAGCAGCGTAGATGGGATCTCAAACACAGATACGCAGTATTTT | CASSVDGISNTDTQYF
TRBJ1-5 | . | . | TRBV19 | TGTGCCAGTACTCCCACAGGTCTCGGCCAGCCCCAGCATTTT | CASTPTGLGQPQHF
TRBJ2-1 | once | . | TRBV5-1 | TGCGCCAGCAGATCCCGGATGAACAATGAGCAGTTCTTC | CASRSRMNNEQFF
TRBJ2-1 | . | TRBD2 | TRBV7-6 | TGTGCCAGCAGCTCCAAAGCGACTAGCGGTGCGAACAATGAGCAGTTCTTC | CASSSKATSGANNEQFF
TRBJ1-3 | . | TRBD1 | TRBV6-5 | TGTGCCAGCAGAGGGACAGCTGGAAACACCATATATTTT | CASRGTAGNTIYF
TRBJ1-5 | once | . | TRBV3-1/TRBV3-2 | TGTGCCAGCAGCCAAATGTCGAATAGCAATCAGCCCCAGCATTTT | CASSQMSNSNQPQHF
TRBJ2-1 | . | TRBD2 | TRBV6-5 | TGTGCCAGCAGTTACTCGATCCTGGCGGGGGACAATGAGCAGTTCTTC | CASSYSILAGDNEQFF
TRBJ1-2 | . | . | TRBV10-2 | TGCGCCAGCAGTGGGGGAGGCTCGGCCCAGTCTGGCTATGGCTACACCTTC | CASSGGGSAQSGYGYTF
TRBJ2-7 | . | . | TRBV28 | TGTGCCAGCAGTTTATCGGGTATTTTTTACGAGCAGTACTTC | CASSLSGIFYEQYF
TRBJ1-2 | once | . | TRBV18 | TGTGCCAGCTCACCCATGGACCAAGGCGGCTACACCTTC | CASSPMDQGGYTF
TRBJ2-1 | . | . | TRBV12-3/TRBV12-4 | TGTGCCAGCAGATCCTATAACAATGAGCAGTTCTTC | CASRSYNNEQFF
TRBJ1-6 | . | . | TRBV27 | TGTGCCAGCAGTTTATCGTGGACAGTAAATTCACCCCTCCACTTT | CASSLSWTVNSPLHF
TRBJ2-7 | . | . | TRBV6-6 | TGTGCCAGCGCGGACTTCCTCTACGAGCAGTACTTC | CASADFLYEQYF
TRBJ2-3 | . | . | TRBV7-8 | TGTGCCAGCAGCTTAGGACGGCTCCAAACCGATACGCAGTATTTT | CASSLGRLQTDTQYF
TRBJ2-3 | . | TRBD1 | TRBV3-1/TRBV3-2 | TGTGCCAGCAGCCAACTCCGGGACAGGGATACAGATACGCAGTATTTT | CASSQLRDRDTDTQYF
TRBJ2-5 | . | TRBD2 | TRBV20-1 | TGCAGTGCTAGTCCTAGCGGGGGAGGGTTGGAGACCCAGTACTTC | CSASPSGGGLETQYF
TRBJ2-3 | . | TRBD1 | TRBV13 | TGTGCAAGCCGGGACAGGGGGATTAAGGATACGCAGTATTTT | CASRDRGIKDTQYF
TRBJ1-5 | . | . | TRBV10-3 | TGTGCCATCAGTGATGAGGTTACCCAGCATTTT | CAISDEVTQHF